Below are 27 T cell receptor beta chains sequenced from a single sample in a study of T cells in Graves' hyperthyroidism and ophthalmopathy. Amplified regions were TCR beta CDR3 sequences from RNA transcripts. HTBI primers were used for first-round RT-PCR of the TCR CDR3. Each CDR3 protein gets one entry after TCRdb re-called the multiplex PCR reads with MiXCR. The sample lists hundreds of thousands of distinct CDR3 sequences; 14% were seen once. The sequenced sample was blood. The receptors come from a woman aged 18-35 years with Graves' hyperthyroidism.

This clonotype showed up just a few times. The chain employs TRBV5-1 and TRBJ1-4; D uncertain. The V end lost 2 bases, the J end lost 0 bases, and 5 bases lay between the germline ends. CDR1 and CDR2 from the germline V gene are SGHRS and YFSETQ. The CDR3 contains 14 residues. This chain's CDR3 is CASSLHPTNEKLFF. The DNA for the CDR3 is TGCGCCAGCAGCTTACACCCAACTAATGAAAAACTGTTTTTT.

This clonotype was counted at least ten times. The rearrangement uses TRBV6-1 and TRBJ2-7, with 7 positions matching TRBD2. The CDR3 covers 12 residues. Germline-derived CDR1 and CDR2 are MNHNS and SASEGT. The V and J ends lost 8 bases and 2 bases, in that order; junction bases with no gene match: 3. CDR3 coding DNA: TGTGCCAGCGCTAGCGGCCCCTACGAGCAGTACTTC. Protein product: CASASGPYEQYF.

At least ten counts were recorded for this clonotype. The rearrangement joins TRBV12-3 or TRBV12-4 to TRBJ1-2; D remains ambiguous. Trimming removed 1 base at V and 3 bases at J, with 12 bases between. CDR3 length: 15 amino acids. The CDR3 sequence: CASSLGAVSHYGYTF. The CDR3 DNA is TGTGCCAGCAGTTTAGGAGCAGTTAGCCACTATGGCTACACCTTC.

In the case of this clonotype: This may be a read error, as it is one base from a much larger clone. The chain links TRBV3-1 to TRBJ2-5; tentative D call: TRBD2 (6 bases). The CDR3 is made up of 14 amino acids. CDR1 and CDR2 (germline): LGHDT, YNNKEL (reference sequence). CDR3 coding DNA: TGTGTCAGCAGCCCGTACGGGGGACAAGAGACCCAGTACTTC. Its protein is CVSSPYGGQETQYF.

This sequence joins TRBV20-1 and TRBJ2-3, with D maybe TRBD2 (5 bases). Germline-derived CDR1 and CDR2 are DFQATT and SNEGSKA (reference sequence). Trimming removed 1 base at V and 3 bases at J, with 8 bases between. This CDR3 region has 13 residues. Written as DNA, the CDR3 is TGCAGTGCTAGAGTGGGAGTAACAGATACGCAGTATTTT. This codes for CSARVGVTDTQYF.

This rearrangement joins TRBV7-2 to TRBJ2-6; 7 bases match TRBD1. This CDR3 has 17 residues. Trimming removed 5 bases from V and 0 bases from J; junction bases left unmatched: 7. Germline V gene lookup returns CDR1 SGHTA and CDR2 FQGNSA. The CDR3 spells CASSPQGPFSGANVLTF. The DNA for the CDR3 is TGTGCCAGCAGCCCACAGGGGCCCTTCTCTGGGGCCAACGTCCTGACTTTC.

This clonotype was counted between two and nine times. The chain employs TRBV27 and TRBJ2-1; no reliable D call. Germline V CDR1 and CDR2: MNHEY, SMNVEV (reference sequence). The CDR3 has 15 residues. The V end was cut by 4 bases, the J end by 8 bases, with 18 bases between. CDR3 in DNA: TGTGCCAGCAGTTCCCGGGCCTCAGCTTTTGATGAGCAGTTCTTC. This gives the protein CASSSRASAFDEQFF.

This clonotype has more than one count but fewer than ten. The rearrangement uses TRBV20-1 and TRBJ1-5; 8 bases map to TRBD1. In germline, CDR1 is DFQATT, CDR2 SNEGSKA (reference sequence). V trimming: 3 bases; J trimming: 9 bases; junction bases outside the gene matches: 16. The CDR3 is 16 residues long. This CDR3 reads CSASPGQGEALGPQHF. In DNA, the CDR3 is TGCAGTGCTAGCCCCGGACAGGGTGAAGCTCTGGGGCCCCAGCATTTT.

The CDR3 DNA reads TGTGCCAGCAGTAGACCGGGACTAGCGGGAGGCCAGCAGTTCTTC. Translating it yields CASSRPGLAGGQQFF. The V gene is TRBV11-1, the J gene TRBJ2-1, with 15 bases identical to TRBD2. Germline values: CDR1 SGHAT, CDR2 FQDESV (reference sequence). This CDR3 region has 15 residues. Germline trimming cut 6 bases from V and 11 bases from J; bases unmatched to any gene: 8.

This clonotype was found a few times. The V call is TRBV15, the J call TRBJ2-2; 12 bases line up with TRBD2. Germline V lookup: CDR1 LNHNV, CDR2 YYDKDF (reference sequence). The CDR3 spans 19 residues. Trimming at V came to 3 bases and at J to 3 bases, leaving 11 bases not matched to a gene. CDR3 sequence (DNA): TGTGCCACCAGCAGGCGGAGACTAGCGGGAGATAGTCACACCGGGGAGCTGTTTTTT. Its translation is CATSRRRLAGDSHTGELFF.

As concerns this clonotype: A single base separates this from a much larger clone, so it may be a read error. The chain links TRBV30 to TRBJ2-3; 9 positions match TRBD2. V shed 5 bases and J 2 bases; nucleotides not matched to a gene: 8. The CDR3 contains 15 residues. CDR1 is GTSNPN, CDR2 SVGIG, per germline (reference sequence). The CDR3 region is CAWGFGLALTDTQYF. As DNA, the CDR3 is TGTGCCTGGGGATTCGGACTAGCGCTCACAGATACGCAGTATTTT.

The gene calls are TRBV6-1 and TRBJ1-2, with D possibly matching TRBD1 (5 bases). Trimming shortened V by 3 bases and J by 6 bases, and 11 bases separated the two germline ends. Germline loops: CDR1 MNHNS, CDR2 SASEGT. This CDR3 is built from 13 residues. In DNA form, the CDR3 reads TGTGCCAGCAGTGACCGGGACGGGGATGGCTACACCTTC. Protein sequence: CASSDRDGDGYTF.

Comments on this clonotype: Just one base apart from a much larger clone, this may be a read error. The genes are TRBV11-1 and TRBJ2-1; weak D call: TRBD2 (5 bases). Germline V CDR1 and CDR2: SGHAT, FQDESV (reference sequence). This CDR3 contains 13 residues. V shed 5 bases and J shed 8 bases, with 13 bases lying between them. The CDR3 coding sequence is TGTGCCAGCAGCCCTGTACTAGTCGATGAGCAGTTCTTC. Amino acid sequence: CASSPVLVDEQFF.

The rearrangement uses TRBV10-3 and TRBJ1-6; D is ambiguous. From germline, CDR1 is ENHRY and CDR2 SYGVKD. V shed 6 bases and J shed 6 bases, with 21 bases lying between them. The CDR3 covers 17 residues. Here the CDR3 DNA reads TGTGCCATCAGGGAGCGAAAAAACGGACCCTTTAATTCACCCCTCCACTTT. It yields the protein CAIRERKNGPFNSPLHF.

This clonotype was counted ten times or more. CDR3 sequence: CASSQDGGAWGSNQPQHF. CDR3 nucleotide sequence: TGTGCCAGCAGCCAAGATGGGGGGGCGTGGGGAAGCAATCAGCCCCAGCATTTT. This chain uses TRBV3-1 with TRBJ1-5; D possibly corresponds to TRBD1 (6 bases). Per germline, CDR1 LGHDT and CDR2 YNNKEL (reference sequence). CDR3 length equals 18 residues. With 0 bases removed from V and 1 base from J, the gap between germline ends came to 16 bases.

The V and J genes are TRBV30 and TRBJ2-1; the D gene could be TRBD1 or TRBD2 (5 bases each). The CDR3 is made up of 15 amino acids. Germline CDR1 GTSNPN, CDR2 SVGIG (reference sequence). Deletions cut 1 base from V and 6 bases from J, with 16 bases between. The CDR3 sequence is CAWSDGTPTSNEQFF. The DNA of the CDR3 is TGTGCCTGGAGTGACGGGACCCCGACTTCCAATGAGCAGTTCTTC.

This clonotype was counted ten times or more. V and J are TRBV6-1 and TRBJ2-2; 13 bases map to TRBD2. V was clipped by 6 bases and J by 4 bases; unmatched bases: 11. The CDR3 length is 18 residues. Germline CDR1 and CDR2: MNHNS and SASEGT. This CDR3 is CASSRGTSGTSGTGELFF. CDR3 bases: TGTGCCAGCAGCCGGGGGACTAGCGGGACCTCGGGCACCGGGGAGCTGTTTTTT.

The chain recombines TRBV7-9 with TRBJ1-5; TRBD1 matches 8 bases. This CDR3 has 15 residues. From germline, CDR1 is SEHNR and CDR2 FQNEAQ (reference sequence). Trimming took 1 base from V and 6 from J; bases not matched to a gene: 5. The CDR3 DNA sequence: TGTGCCAGCAGCTTAGATCGGCAGGGGGCTCAGCCCCAGCATTTT. It is translated as CASSLDRQGAQPQHF.

The rearrangement uses TRBV20-1 and TRBJ2-7; 10 bases agree with TRBD2. The CDR3 has 18 residues. Germline CDR1 and CDR2: DFQATT and SNEGSKA (reference sequence). V trimming: 0 bases; J trimming: 3 bases; junction bases outside the gene matches: 14. The CDR3 nucleotides read TGCAGTGCTAGAGATTCATTTAACCCGGGACTAGCGTACTACGAGCAGTACTTC. Its protein product is CSARDSFNPGLAYYEQYF.

This clonotype was observed at least ten times. The chain carries TRBV28 and TRBJ2-5, with TRBD2 matching 8 bases. Germline V gives CDR1 MDHEN, CDR2 SYDVKM. V shed 6 bases, J shed 7 bases, and the junction held 10 bases outside the gene matches. This CDR3 is built from 14 residues. The CDR3 is CASRSSSGSGTQYF. The CDR3 nucleotides read TGTGCCAGCAGATCATCGAGCGGGAGTGGGACCCAGTACTTC.

The gene calls are TRBV5-1 and TRBJ2-3, with D possibly being TRBD1 (5 bases). Germline values: CDR1 SGHRS, CDR2 YFSETQ. This CDR3 is 16 amino acids long. Trimming took 0 bases from V and 2 from J, leaving 13 bases between them. As DNA, the CDR3 is TGCGCCAGCAGCTTGGGGGGCCAGCTTCACACAGATACGCAGTATTTT. Translating gives CASSLGGQLHTDTQYF.

The gene calls are TRBV14 and TRBJ1-1; D is uncertain. Germline V CDR1 and CDR2: SGHDN, FVKESK. There are 13 residues in the CDR3. V dropped 8 bases and J dropped 3 bases, with 13 bases sitting between them. CDR3 residues: CASSWTLYTEAFF. The CDR3 DNA follows: TGTGCCAGCTCCTGGACTTTGTACACTGAAGCTTTCTTT.

The chain has TRBV7-9 and TRBJ2-2, with D uncertain. Trimming removed 3 bases from V and 3 bases from J, with 14 bases in between. The CDR3 runs to 16 residues. The V gene's germline CDR1 is SEHNR and CDR2 FQNEAQ (reference sequence). The CDR3 is CASSFRDPAHTGELFF. CDR3 DNA sequence: TGTGCCAGCAGCTTTAGGGATCCAGCTCACACCGGGGAGCTGTTTTTT.

This clonotype was counted ten times or more. This chain joins TRBV7-2 and TRBJ2-7; 8 positions match TRBD2. Looked up from germline, CDR1 is SGHTA and CDR2 is FQGNSA. J was trimmed by 3 bases and V by 1 base; bases with no gene match: 8. This CDR3 region has 16 residues. The CDR3 DNA reads as TGTGCCAGCAGCTTAGGGACGGGAGGGCCCGGCTACGAGCAGTACTTC. This sequence encodes CASSLGTGGPGYEQYF.

The table lists this clonotype with many counts. The chain recombines TRBV27 with TRBJ2-7; weak D call: TRBD1 (5 bases). Trimming pared 3 bases from V and 0 bases from J, leaving 15 bases between. The CDR3 is 16 residues long. Germline V CDR1 and CDR2: MNHEY, SMNVEV (reference sequence). The CDR3: CASSFTPTDSSYEQYF. The CDR3 coding sequence is TGTGCCAGCAGTTTCACTCCGACAGACAGCTCCTACGAGCAGTACTTC.

The gene calls are TRBV4-2 and TRBJ2-1; a weak D match, TRBD2 (6 bases). The CDR3 extends over 18 amino acids. The V end was cut by 5 bases, the J end by 4 bases, with 24 bases between. CDR1 LGHNA and CDR2 YNFKEQ come from the germline V gene. CDR3 in DNA: TGTGCCAGCAGCAGGGAGGCGGAGGTCTCCCACCCTTACAATGAGCAGTTCTTC. As protein: CASSREAEVSHPYNEQFF.

The chain recombines TRBV27 with TRBJ2-1; no clear D. The CDR3 runs 14 residues. Germline V CDR1 and CDR2: MNHEY, SMNVEV (reference sequence). Deletions cut 2 bases from V and 8 bases from J, with 13 bases between. The CDR3 sequence: CASSLGAFGDEQFF. In nucleotides, the CDR3 is TGTGCCAGCAGTTTAGGAGCGTTTGGGGATGAGCAGTTCTTC.